This T cell receptor beta chain was captured in a study of cytomegalovirus exposure and HLA in healthy donors. Findings of the study overall: The study labeled 180 or so TCR beta chains cytomegalovirus-associated.

Germline V gives CDR1 SGHAT, CDR2 FQNNGV. CDR3 length: 13 amino acids. V lost 1 base to trimming and J lost 3 bases, with 7 bases between them. This clone was observed a handful of times. Its antigen is undetermined. PCR was performed using 60 Vbeta and 13 Jbeta primers. Profiling relied on immunoSEQ multiplex PCR, and the TCRdb table lists in-frame clones only, not all of them. This table holds some 130,000 clones, about two thirds found once. Sequenced: PBMCs. This clonotype was obtained from a woman aged 55 to 70 in good health and CMV-seropositive. The chain links TRBV11-2 to TRBJ2-7; the D is unclear. This chain's CDR3 is CASSLGPGYEQYF. The CDR3 DNA is TGTGCCAGCAGCTTAGGGCCGGGCTACGAGCAGTACTTC.